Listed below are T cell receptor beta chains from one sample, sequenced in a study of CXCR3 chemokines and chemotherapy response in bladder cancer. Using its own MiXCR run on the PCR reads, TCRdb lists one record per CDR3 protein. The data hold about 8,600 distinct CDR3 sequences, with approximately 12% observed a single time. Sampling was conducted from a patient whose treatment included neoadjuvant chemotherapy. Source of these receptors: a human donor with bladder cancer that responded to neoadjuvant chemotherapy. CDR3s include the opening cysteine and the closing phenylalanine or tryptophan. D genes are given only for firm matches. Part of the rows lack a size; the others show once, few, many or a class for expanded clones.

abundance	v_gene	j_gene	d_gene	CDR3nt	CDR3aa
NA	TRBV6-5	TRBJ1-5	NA	TGTGCCAGCAGGACTTGGGGGGGCGGCAATCAGCCCCAGCATTTT	CASRTWGGGNQPQHF
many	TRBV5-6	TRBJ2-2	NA	TGTGCCAGCAGCCAACCCAACACAGGGAGGCTGTTCACCGGGGAGCTGTTTTTT	CASSQPNTGRLFTGELFF
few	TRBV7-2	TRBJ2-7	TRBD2	TGTGCCAGCAGCTTAGACGGGGGGTCATTCCCCTACGAGCAGTACTTC	CASSLDGGSFPYEQYF
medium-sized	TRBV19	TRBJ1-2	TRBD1	TGTGCCAGTAGGGGACAGGGGATTTATGGCTACACCTTC	CASRGQGIYGYTF
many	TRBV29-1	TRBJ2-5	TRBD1	TGCAGCGTCGCCTCTGCAGGGGGCTCAGAGACCCAGTACTTC	CSVASAGGSETQYF
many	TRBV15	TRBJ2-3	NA	TGTGCCACCAGCAGAGGGGCAGAAGCAGATACGCAGTATTTT	CATSRGAEADTQYF
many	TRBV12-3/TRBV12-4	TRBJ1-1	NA	TGTGCCAGCAGGGGAATTAGTGGGGGAGCTTTCTTT	CASRGISGGAFF
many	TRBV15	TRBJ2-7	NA	TGTGCCACCAGCAGAACAGGGTTAAACTACGAGCAGTACTTC	CATSRTGLNYEQYF
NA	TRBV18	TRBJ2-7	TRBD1	TGTGCCAGCTCACCAACGGGGGACAGGGTTATCTACGAGCAGTACTTC	CASSPTGDRVIYEQYF
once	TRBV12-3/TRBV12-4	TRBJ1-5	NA	TGTGCCAGCAGTCCAGGCAGGGTAAACATCCACAACGGGCCAAATAGCAATCAGCCCCAGCATTTT	CASSPGRVNIHNGPNSNQPQHF
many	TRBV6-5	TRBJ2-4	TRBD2	TGTGCCAGCAGTTACTCAAGGCTAGCGGGGGTGGCCAAAAACATTCAGTACTTC	CASSYSRLAGVAKNIQYF
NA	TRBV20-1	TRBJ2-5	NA	TGCAGTGCTAGTGGAGGGGGAAGTGCGTGGGAGACCCAGTACTTC	CSASGGGSAWETQYF
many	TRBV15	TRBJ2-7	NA	TGTGCCACCAGCAGAGAGGGGAGGCGGCAGTACTTC	CATSREGRRQYF
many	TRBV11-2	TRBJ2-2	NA	TGTGCCAGCAGCTTAGGGCAGAACACCGGGGAGCTGTTTTTT	CASSLGQNTGELFF